The 28 T cell receptor beta chains presented below share a single source sample, sequenced in a study of neurological immune-mediated disorders. TCRdb fed the 5' RACE reads into MiXCR, producing one record per CDR3 protein. This table holds tens of thousands of distinct CDR3 sequences, about 4% found once. Input material: PBMCs. The receptors originated from a woman aged 45 to 65 with multiple sclerosis.

This clonotype came up many times. This rearrangement joins TRBV2 to TRBJ2-7; tentatively, D is TRBD1 (5 bases). The CDR3 spans 12 residues. Between the trimmed V and J ends, which lost 4 bases and 3 bases, there was a span of 7 bases. The germline V gene encodes CDR1 SNHLY and CDR2 FYNNEI. The CDR3 here is CASSVRVYEQYF. CDR3 DNA: TGTGCCAGCAGTGTCAGGGTCTACGAGCAGTACTTC.

This clonotype was detected ten times or more. The genes are TRBV6-6 and TRBJ2-7, with a possible D match to TRBD2 (6 bases). This CDR3 region has 15 residues. Germline values: CDR1 MNHNY, CDR2 SVGAGI (reference sequence). Trimming left V 8 bases short and J 3 bases short, with 20 bases between. Here the CDR3 DNA reads TGTGCCAGCCTTACCCTGGGGGGAGGAGGCTACGAGCAGTACTTC. Translating gives CASLTLGGGGYEQYF.

Many counts were recorded for this clonotype. The chain couples TRBV5-1 to TRBJ1-2; TRBD1 matches 8 bases. V was pared by 4 bases and J by 4 bases, with 3 bases of the junction left unmatched. Per germline, CDR1 SGHRS and CDR2 YFSETQ. The CDR3 loop spans 13 amino acids. CDR3 nucleotide sequence: TGCGCCAGCAGCCACGACAGGGGCTATGGCTACACCTTC. Protein sequence: CASSHDRGYGYTF.

This clonotype was recorded at least ten times. The CDR3 DNA sequence: TGTGCCATCAGTTGGGGGACTAGTAGAACAGATACGCAGTATTTT. This codes for CAISWGTSRTDTQYF. V and J are TRBV10-3 and TRBJ2-3; 8 nucleotides line up with TRBD2. J gave up 3 bases and V 5 bases, and 7 bases lay outside the gene matches. In germline, CDR1 is ENHRY, CDR2 SYGVKD. The CDR3 spans 15 residues.

This clonotype was seen only a few times. Just one base apart from a much larger clone, this may be a read error. This chain joins TRBV3-1 and TRBJ2-4; a weak D match, TRBD2 (6 bases). The germline V gene has CDR1 LGHDT and CDR2 YNNKEL (reference sequence). V lost 7 bases and J lost 2, with 15 bases in between. CDR3 length: 15 residues. The CDR3 loop is CASKLEAGTKNIQYF. The CDR3 region has the DNA TGTGCCAGCAAACTGGAGGCGGGAACCAAAAACATTCAGTACTTC.

This clonotype has at least ten counts. CDR3 amino acids: CASSQDLRQAPFGTQYF. The DNA for the CDR3 is TGCGCCAGCAGCCAAGATCTTAGACAGGCCCCCTTCGGTACGCAGTATTTT. The chain links TRBV4-3 to TRBJ2-3; D is perhaps TRBD1 (6 bases). Deletions cut 0 bases from V and 8 bases from J, with 21 bases between. The CDR3 length is 17 residues. Germline V gene data show CDR1 as LGHNA and CDR2 as YSLEER.

This chain connects TRBV20-1 to TRBJ2-5; possible D gene TRBD1, 6 bases. The germline CDR1 and CDR2 sequences are DFQATT and SNEGSKA (reference sequence). The germline V and J ends were trimmed by 5 bases and 2 bases, with 21 bases remaining between them. CDR3 length equals 16 residues. CDR3 amino acids: CSALRTDRIRQETQYF. In nucleotides, the CDR3 is TGCAGTGCTTTACGGACAGACCGGATACGGCAAGAGACCCAGTACTTC.

This clonotype was detected ten times or more. J is TRBJ1-3 and V is TRBV7-3; D is unclear. The CDR3 spans 13 residues. V shed 1 base and J shed 10 bases, with 11 bases lying between them. Germline V CDR1 and CDR2: SGHTA, FQGTGA. CDR3 region: CASSLKPQTTIYF. CDR3 sequence (DNA): TGTGCCAGCAGCTTAAAGCCCCAGACGACCATATATTTT.

This clonotype was seen a handful of times. V usage is TRBV20-1 and J usage is TRBJ2-7, with 10 bases fitting TRBD1. The CDR3 sequence is 14 residues long. The ends lost 1 base at V and 4 bases at J; junction bases unmatched: 4. Germline V gene sequence: CDR1 DFQATT, CDR2 SNEGSKA (reference sequence). This CDR3 reads CSARAGTGAYEQYF. DNA of the CDR3: TGCAGTGCTAGAGCGGGGACAGGGGCATACGAGCAGTACTTC.

In this sample, this clonotype turned up many times. V usage is TRBV3-1 and J usage is TRBJ2-2; D is uncertain. Germline V gene lookup returns CDR1 LGHDT and CDR2 YNNKEL (reference sequence). V lost 6 bases and J lost 5, with 7 bases in between. CDR3 size: 12 residues. The CDR3 DNA is TGTGCCAGCAGGATGGGGACCGGGGAGCTGTTTTTT. Its translation is CASRMGTGELFF.

The rearrangement uses TRBV27 and TRBJ2-5, with D possibly matching TRBD2 (5 bases). CDR1 is MNHEY, CDR2 SMNVEV, per germline (reference sequence). Trimming took off 8 bases at V and 4 bases at J, with 29 bases between the two ends. The CDR3 spans 18 residues. Here the CDR3 reads CASSQGSPVMVGVETQYF. The CDR3 DNA is TGTGCCAGCTCCCAAGGGAGCCCTGTGATGGTCGGCGTAGAGACCCAGTACTTC.

This clonotype was seen a handful of times. A read error may produce the germline difference seen at one junction end. The gene calls are TRBV20-1 and TRBJ1-5; D unresolved. The germline V gene has CDR1 DFQATT and CDR2 SNEGSKA (reference sequence). The CDR3 covers 11 residues. The CDR3 sequence is CSARAPNTQNF. CDR3 coding DNA: TGCAGTGCTAGAGCCCCCAACACCCAGAATTTT.

At least ten counts were recorded for this clonotype. The gene calls are TRBV20-1 and TRBJ2-1, with a weak D call TRBD1 (7 bases). The germline gives CDR1 DFQATT, CDR2 SNEGSKA (reference sequence). CDR3 size: 15 residues. V shed 3 bases and J shed 4 bases, with 16 bases lying between them. CDR3 nucleotide sequence: TGCAGTGCTAGGCGGGACAGTTGGGGTTACAATGAGCAGTTCTTC. This translates into CSARRDSWGYNEQFF.

This clonotype was seen a handful of times. An end of the junction does not agree with germline; a read error may underlie this. The chain employs TRBV15 and TRBJ1-5; D call uncertain. This CDR3 contains 16 residues. Looked up from germline, CDR1 is LNHNV and CDR2 is YYDKDF (reference sequence). CDR3 sequence (DNA): TGTGCCACCAGCCCTCTAGGAGGAGGAGCGAATCAGCCCCAGAATTTT. It is translated as CATSPLGGGANQPQNF.

This clonotype has ten or more counts. J is TRBJ2-7 and V is TRBV5-1; the match to TRBD1 covers 8 bases. In germline, CDR1 is SGHRS, CDR2 YFSETQ. V lost 2 bases, J lost 2 bases, and 6 bases stayed unmatched. The CDR3 consists of 15 residues. CDR3 coding DNA: TGCGCCAGCAGCTTCCCGACAGGGGATACCTACGAGCAGTACTTC. It is translated as CASSFPTGDTYEQYF.

Note on this clonotype: A junction end diverges from the germline sequence, so it may reflect a read error. The chain is built from TRBV5-8 and TRBJ1-5; TRBD1 might be the D (6 bases). The germline CDR1 and CDR2 sequences are SGHTS and YDEGEE. CDR3 size: 15 residues. CDR3 in amino acids: CASSFSGAHNQPQNF. CDR3 DNA: TGTGCCAGCAGCTTCTCGGGGGCCCACAATCAGCCCCAGAATTTT.

The table lists this clonotype with many counts. The chain couples TRBV5-1 to TRBJ2-7; TRBD1 aligns across 9 bases. V dropped 3 bases and J dropped 1; count of bases not matched to a gene: 5. CDR3 size: 15 residues. Germline V gene lookup returns CDR1 SGHRS and CDR2 YFSETQ. The DNA of the CDR3 is TGCGCCAGCAGCTGGGAACAGGGGGCATCCTACGAGCAGTACTTC. It encodes CASSWEQGASYEQYF.

This clonotype occurred many times. One end of the junction is discordant with germline, which a read error may explain. The chain carries TRBV29-1 and TRBJ1-6, with 7 bases fitting TRBD1. Germline values: CDR1 SQVTM, CDR2 ANQGSEA. The CDR3 totals 13 residues. The CDR3 bases are TGCAGCGTTGCAACAGGGGTCAATTCACCCCTCAACTTT. Amino acids: CSVATGVNSPLNF.

This clonotype appeared many times. A read error may produce the germline difference seen at one junction end. CDR3: CASRLGTGRNQPQNF. CDR3 sequence (DNA): TGTGCCAGCAGACTCGGGACAGGGCGAAATCAGCCCCAGAATTTT. The V gene is TRBV12-3 or TRBV12-4, the J gene TRBJ1-5, with 9 bases matching TRBD1. CDR3 length equals 15 residues.

This clonotype was detected many times. J is TRBJ1-1 and V is TRBV7-9; TRBD1 matches 11 bases. V was pared by 6 bases and J by 5 bases, with 5 bases of the junction left unmatched. The CDR3 extends over 14 amino acids. The germline gives CDR1 SEHNR, CDR2 FQNEAQ (reference sequence). In DNA, the CDR3 is TGTGCCAGCAGAGGACAGGGGGCGCATACTGAAGCTTTCTTT. Translation: CASRGQGAHTEAFF.

This clonotype was counted at least ten times. J is TRBJ2-5 and V is TRBV12-3 or TRBV12-4; 8 bases map to TRBD1. With 4 bases clipped from V and 5 bases from J, the junction kept 9 bases outside the gene matches. The CDR3 sequence is 15 residues long. The CDR3: CASSSRTGSGETQYF. In DNA form, the CDR3 reads TGTGCCAGCAGTTCCAGGACAGGGTCTGGGGAGACCCAGTACTTC.

This clonotype was detected many times. This chain uses TRBV27 with TRBJ2-3; D may be TRBD2 (6 bases). V was shortened by 3 bases and J by 4 bases, with 11 bases between the two germline ends. The V gene's germline CDR1 is MNHEY and CDR2 SMNVEV (reference sequence). The CDR3 contains 14 residues. The CDR3 here is CASSFSRRADTQYF. CDR3 nucleotides: TGTGCCAGCAGTTTTTCCAGGAGGGCAGATACGCAGTATTTT.

The gene calls are TRBV20-1 and TRBJ2-7; D perhaps matches TRBD2 (5 bases). V was pared by 6 bases and J by 0 bases, with 21 bases between. This CDR3 is 16 amino acids long. CDR1 DFQATT and CDR2 SNEGSKA come from the germline V gene (reference sequence). The CDR3 region has the DNA TGCAGTGCGGCTCAACTGGGCGGGCTCAGCTCCTACGAGCAGTACTTC. Its protein is CSAAQLGGLSSYEQYF.

This clonotype turned up a few times. The V and J genes are TRBV5-1 and TRBJ1-1; perhaps TRBD1 as D (6 bases). This CDR3 is 14 amino acids long. V was clipped by 0 bases and J by 4 bases, with 10 bases between them. Germline V CDR1 and CDR2: SGHRS, YFSETQ. CDR3 DNA: TGCGCCAGCAGCTTGGGGGGGACATCCACTGAAGCTTTCTTT. Translated: CASSLGGTSTEAFF.

This clonotype was observed at least ten times. The chain uses TRBV20-1 and TRBJ1-2; 8 bases fit TRBD1. Germline assignment: CDR1 DFQATT and CDR2 SNEGSKA (reference sequence). The length of the CDR3 is 15 residues. Losses at the gene ends were 0 bases for V and 4 bases for J; bases not matched to a gene: 7. CDR3 region: CSARETRTGPYGYTF. CDR3 nucleotide sequence: TGCAGTGCTAGAGAAACACGGACAGGGCCCTATGGCTACACCTTC.

This clonotype has ten or more counts. The chain recombines TRBV5-1 with TRBJ2-1; 8 bases map to TRBD1. After removal of 0 bases from V and 10 bases from J, the junction contained 6 bases not matched to a gene. Looked up from germline, CDR1 is SGHRS and CDR2 is YFSETQ. The CDR3 spans 14 residues. The CDR3 region has the DNA TGCGCCAGCAGCTTGGGGCAGGGGGCAAAGGAGCAGTTCTTC. Protein product: CASSLGQGAKEQFF.

The chain couples TRBV5-1 to TRBJ2-7; 10 bases match TRBD1. The CDR3 is made up of 14 amino acids. CDR1 is SGHRS and CDR2 is YFSETQ in the germline V gene. V lost 5 bases, J lost 5 bases, and 7 bases stayed unmatched. Here the CDR3 DNA reads TGCGCCAGCAGTGGGACAGGGGTCGTCGACGAGCAGTACTTC. Its translation: CASSGTGVVDEQYF. Variable domain in full (rest from reference TRBV5-1 and TRBJ2-7): KAGVTQTPRYLIKTRGQQVTLSCSPISGHRSVSWYQQTPGQGLQFLFEYFSETQRNKGNFPGRFSGRQFSNSRSEMNVSTLELGDSALYLCASSGTGVVDEQYFGPGTRLTVT.

This clonotype was detected many times. This chain connects TRBV20-1 to TRBJ2-3, with 7 bases identical to TRBD2. This CDR3 spans 15 amino acids. Germline values: CDR1 DFQATT, CDR2 SNEGSKA (reference sequence). The J segment lost 4 bases and the V segment lost 0 bases, leaving 7 bases of the junction unmatched. The chain's CDR3 is CSARDGGSVPDTQYF. The CDR3 DNA sequence: TGCAGTGCTAGAGACGGCGGGAGTGTTCCAGATACGCAGTATTTT.